A single sample is the source of the 28 T cell receptor beta chains below, sequenced in a study of tumor-infiltrating lymphocytes in primary liver carcinoma. Scientists recovered RNA and DNA together from about 20-30 mg of unsorted bulk tissue. A constant-region primer served to make TCR beta cDNA from roughly 540 ng total RNA. What produced the TCR beta libraries was three nested multiplex PCR rounds using slightly modified ARM-PCR. TRBV1-TRBV30 forward primers paired with a C-beta reverse primer drove the first two PCR rounds, about 9 cycles each. One entry per CDR3 protein results from TCRdb running MiXCR on the multiplex PCR reads. The sample has fewer than 70,000 distinct CDR3 sequences; roughly 70% are singletons. Sequenced input: liver tumor tissue from sampling region 2. The subset denotes: tumor region T2, inferior pole. The source is a middle-aged man with primary liver carcinoma and hepatitis B virus infection.

As regards this clonotype: A much more abundant neighbour one base away suggests this may be a read error. The chain carries TRBV14 and TRBJ2-1; 9 bases line up with TRBD1. The CDR3 is made up of 17 amino acids. Germline V gene lookup returns CDR1 SGHDN and CDR2 FVKESK. CDR3 in DNA: TGTGCCAGCAGCCAAGAGGGTCAGGGGACAGGGTACAATGAGCAGATCTTC. Its translation is CASSQEGQGTGYNEQIF.

The sample holds one count of this clonotype. This chain connects TRBV29-1 to TRBJ1-1; 7 nucleotides match TRBD1. CDR1 is SQVTM, CDR2 ANQGSEA, per germline. CDR3 size: 14 residues. The CDR3 loop is CSFVQGGLNTEAFF. DNA for the CDR3: TGCAGTTTTGTCCAGGGGGGACTAAACACTGAAGCTTTCTTT.

With respect to this clonotype: In this CDR3 the conserved last residue, phenylalanine or tryptophan, is missing, so a read error is likely. The rearrangement joins TRBV11-2 to TRBJ2-5, with TRBD2 identical over 8 bases. There are 16 residues in the CDR3. CDR1 is SGHAT, CDR2 FQNNGV, per germline. This CDR3 reads CASSQTHGGGKEIQYS. The DNA for the CDR3 is TGTGCCAGCAGCCAGACTCATGGCGGGGGGAAAGAGATCCAGTACTCC.

This clonotype was counted ten times or more. The V gene is TRBV5-1, the J gene TRBJ2-7; possibly TRBD2 for D (5 bases). Per germline, CDR1 SGHRS and CDR2 YFSETQ. CDR3 length: 13 residues. The ends were cut back, 5 bases at V and 4 bases at J, with 13 bases in the middle. The CDR3 is CASREPTSYEQYF. The CDR3 DNA is TGCGCCAGCAGGGAACCTACTAGTTACGAGCAGTACTTC. The full variable domain, its missing parts supplied by reference TRBV5-1 and TRBJ2-7, is KAGVTQTPRYLIKTRGQQVTLSCSPISGHRSVSWYQQTPGQGLQFLFEYFSETQRNKGNFPGRFSGRQFSNSRSEMNVSTLELGDSALYLCASREPTSYEQYFGPGTRLTVT.

This clonotype was seen many times. This chain uses TRBV13 with TRBJ1-1; D possibly corresponds to TRBD1 (5 bases). V was pared by 0 bases and J by 4 bases, with 18 bases between. There are 17 residues in the CDR3. Germline V gene data show CDR1 as PRHDT and CDR2 as FYEKMQ (reference sequence). The CDR3, as DNA: TGTGCCAGCAGCTTAGGAGGGTTTGGTATTGGGGGCACTGAAGCTTTCTTT. Protein: CASSLGGFGIGGTEAFF.

The rearrangement links TRBV29-1 to TRBJ2-3; 9 bases are a match to TRBD2. The germline V gene encodes CDR1 SQVTM and CDR2 ANQGSEA. The CDR3 has 14 amino acids. For the CDR3, the DNA is TGCAGGGTGAGGGCCAGCGGGAGGCCAGATACGCAGTATTTT. The encoded protein is CRVRASGRPDTQYF.

As for this clonotype: One end of the junction varies from germline; a read error may be responsible. The chain has TRBV28 and TRBJ1-1; tentatively, D is TRBD1 (5 bases). This CDR3 region has 14 residues. In germline, CDR1 is MDHEN, CDR2 SYDVKM. The CDR3 DNA reads TGTGCCGGCAGTTTCTCGGGGCGAGACACTGAAGCTTTCTTT. This encodes CAGSFSGRDTEAFF.

As concerns this clonotype: Since the CDR3 does not end with the conserved phenylalanine or tryptophan, this likely comes from a read error. The chain recombines TRBV7-9 with TRBJ2-7; D unclear. CDR3 length equals 13 residues. From germline, CDR1 is SEHNR and CDR2 FQNEAQ (reference sequence). The CDR3 spells CASRLDGSYEQYL. CDR3 coding DNA: TGTGCCAGCCGCTTAGACGGGTCCTACGAGCAGTACCTC.

Points on this clonotype: The conserved phenylalanine or tryptophan is not found at the CDR3 terminus, so this likely reflects a read error. The chain recombines TRBV12-3 or TRBV12-4 with TRBJ1-2; 7 positions agree with TRBD1. CDR3 length equals 16 residues. With V trimmed by 3 bases and J by 3 bases, 10 bases remained unmatched. In nucleotides, the CDR3 is TGTGCCAGCAGTTTCCTCTACAGGGGACCAGACTATGGCTACACCTTA. Protein product: CASSFLYRGPDYGYTL.

This clonotype has just one count. One end of the junction is discordant with germline, which a read error may explain. The chain carries TRBV4-1 and TRBJ2-1; TRBD2 might be the D (7 bases). In germline, CDR1 is MGHRA, CDR2 YSYEKL. This CDR3 spans 21 amino acids. The CDR3: CASRQGTRGQGFFTPTDEQFF. The CDR3 DNA follows: TGCGCCAGCAGACAAGGTACGCGGGGGCAGGGGTTTTTCACGCCCACGGATGAGCAGTTCTTC.

To note about this clonotype: No conserved phenylalanine or tryptophan is present at the end of the CDR3, so a read error is the likely explanation. It is unclear where the CDR3 begins or ends on the DNA, so no DNA is shown, and the CDR3 is as TCRdb lists it. The chain combines TRBV13 with TRBJ2-7; TRBD1 is the table's D call and was not checked against the DNA. Both ends counted, the CDR3 spans 14 residues. The V gene's germline CDR1 is PRHDT and CDR2 FYEKMQ (reference sequence). This CDR3 reads CASRDRTGEYEEYL.

There are many counts of this clonotype. The chain has TRBV12-3 or TRBV12-4 and TRBJ2-7; 11 bases map to TRBD1. The ends lost 5 bases at V and 0 bases at J; junction bases unmatched: 3. The CDR3 consists of 15 residues. CDR3 sequence reads: CASSRGTGGSYEQYF. The DNA of the CDR3 is TGTGCCAGCAGTCGGGGGACAGGGGGCTCCTACGAGCAGTACTTC.

This clonotype was recorded a few times. In this CDR3 the conserved last residue, phenylalanine or tryptophan, is missing, so a read error is likely. The chain has TRBV11-2 and TRBJ2-5; the D call may be TRBD1 or TRBD2 (6 bases each). Trimming pared 0 bases from V and 7 bases from J, leaving 18 bases between. This CDR3 contains 16 residues. In germline, CDR1 is SGHAT, CDR2 FQNNGV. CDR3 DNA: TGTGCCAGCAGCTTAGATCGGTTAGGAGGGGGTGGGACCCAGTACTTA. It is translated as CASSLDRLGGGGTQYL.

Remarks on this clonotype: The junction departs from germline at one end; a sequencing error may be responsible. The CDR3: CASSLVSSGITDTLYF. DNA for the CDR3: TGTGCCAGCAGCTTAGTTTCTAGCGGAATCACAGATACGCTGTATTTT. The chain recombines TRBV11-2 with TRBJ2-3; 7 bases map to TRBD2. From germline, CDR1 is SGHAT and CDR2 FQNNGV. The CDR3 loop spans 16 amino acids. The full variable domain, rest sourced from reference TRBV11-2 and TRBJ2-3, is EAGVAQSPRYKIIEKRQSVAFWCNPISGHATLYWYQQILGQGPKLLIQFQNNGVVDDSQLPKDRFSAERLKGVDSTLKIQPAKLEDSAVYLCASSLVSSGITDTLYFGPGTRLTVL.

The chain links TRBV29-1 to TRBJ2-7; maybe TRBD2 (6 bases). Germline lookup yields CDR1 SQVTM and CDR2 ANQGSEA. This CDR3 contains 17 residues. The CDR3 reads CDVLGGSGVRSSYEQYF. CDR3 nucleotides: TGCGACGTTTTAGGTGGTTCGGGAGTGAGGAGCTCCTACGAGCAGTACTTC.

To note about this clonotype: At one boundary the junction diverges from the germline segment, which might be a read error. J is TRBJ2-7 and V is TRBV6-1, with D perhaps being TRBD1 or TRBD2 (6 bases each). The CDR3 is made up of 15 amino acids. Germline V gene lookup returns CDR1 MNHNS and CDR2 SASEGT. DNA for the CDR3: TGTGCCGGCAGCCTGGGGGGCAGTAGCACATACGAGCAGTACTTC. It encodes CAGSLGGSSTYEQYF.

V and J are TRBV6-1 and TRBJ2-5, with TRBD1 matching over 8 bases. The CDR3 has 13 amino acids. The trim removed 8 bases at V and 6 bases at J, leaving 8 bases unmatched. Germline V lookup: CDR1 MNHNS, CDR2 SASEGT. The chain's CDR3 is CASGGRGRKTQYF. CDR3 nucleotides: TGTGCCAGCGGCGGCAGGGGGCGTAAGACCCAGTACTTC.

Details on this clonotype: The missing conserved phenylalanine or tryptophan at the end of this CDR3 makes a read error likely. The CDR3 nucleotides are TGCGCCAGCAGCCAGATCATTGCCCTAGCGGGAGTCGCCGATACGCAGTATTTG. This codes for CASSQIIALAGVADTQYL. This sequence joins TRBV4-1 and TRBJ2-3; 10 bases agree with TRBD2. With V trimmed by 3 bases and J by 6 bases, 15 bases remained unmatched. The CDR3 has 18 residues. Germline CDR1 MGHRA, CDR2 YSYEKL.

This clonotype came up many times. V and J are TRBV6-1 and TRBJ2-3; possibly TRBD2 for D (6 bases). Germline CDR1 is MNHNS and CDR2 is SASEGT. V lost 5 bases and J 3 bases, leaving 21 bases between the germline ends. The CDR3 totals 17 residues. CDR3 loop: CASSNRPATGATDTQYF. The CDR3 coding sequence is TGTGCCAGCAGTAACCGACCCGCCACGGGAGCGACAGATACGCAGTATTTT.

The chain links TRBV6-1 to TRBJ2-1; D is tentatively TRBD1 or TRBD2 (6 bases each). The germline V gene encodes CDR1 MNHNS and CDR2 SASEGT. This CDR3 has 13 residues. With 1 base removed from V and 9 bases from J, the gap between germline ends came to 10 bases. The CDR3 here is CASSEEGGIEQFF. The CDR3 region has the DNA TGTGCCAGCAGTGAAGAGGGGGGCATTGAGCAGTTCTTC.

This clonotype came up many times. The chain has TRBV29-1 and TRBJ2-1; D may be TRBD1 (5 bases). Germline values: CDR1 SQVTM, CDR2 ANQGSEA. V lost 1 base and J 6 bases, leaving 13 bases between the germline ends. This CDR3 comprises 14 residues. In DNA, the CDR3 is TGCAGCGTTGAAGTCCTAACAGGTGCCAATGAGCAGTTCTTC. It translates to CSVEVLTGANEQFF.

This clonotype has ten or more counts. For the CDR3, the DNA is TGTGCCAGCAGTGAAAGACAGACCTACGAGCAGTACTTC. Translation gives CASSERQTYEQYF. The chain uses TRBV6-1 and TRBJ2-7; possible D gene TRBD1, 5 bases. Trimming removed 2 bases from V and 2 bases from J, with 7 bases in between. The CDR3 loop spans 13 amino acids. Germline-derived CDR1 and CDR2 are MNHNS and SASEGT.

Concerning this clonotype: Its ends do not fully match the called genes, so a read error is possible. Written as DNA, the CDR3 is TGTGCCAGCGGCCCATCCGGGGGGTTGGTGAACACTGAGGCTTTCTTT. As protein: CASGPSGGLVNTEAFF. The rearrangement links TRBV11-2 to TRBJ1-1, with D perhaps TRBD1 (5 bases). The CDR3 has 16 amino acids. In germline, CDR1 is SGHAT, CDR2 FQNNGV.

This clonotype appeared many times. As DNA, the CDR3 is TGCGCCAGCAGTGAACAGCCCTATAGCAATCAGCCCCAGCATTTT. It yields the protein CASSEQPYSNQPQHF. The chain recombines TRBV10-2 with TRBJ1-5; D is uncertain. Germline V gene lookup returns CDR1 WSHSY and CDR2 SAAADI. The CDR3 extends over 15 amino acids. Trimming left V 3 bases short and J 0 bases short, with 9 bases between.

Points on this clonotype: Because it lacks the conserved phenylalanine or tryptophan at the end, this CDR3 is likely a read error. This chain joins TRBV6-1 and TRBJ2-7; TRBD1 matches 9 bases. V lost 6 bases and J lost 4; bases outside the gene matches: 7. The CDR3 contains 14 residues. Germline V CDR1 and CDR2: MNHNS, SASEGT. CDR3 DNA sequence: TGTGCCAGCAGCACCGGGACAGGGCCATACGAGCAGTACATC. This translates into CASSTGTGPYEQYI.

Concerning this clonotype: An end of the junction differs from the germline gene, which may be a read error. The chain recombines TRBV7-9 with TRBJ2-5; 8 bases agree with TRBD2. Germline loops: CDR1 SEHNR, CDR2 FQNEAQ (reference sequence). The CDR3 length is 15 residues. The CDR3 loop is CASSFIAGERETQHF. The CDR3 nucleotides read TGTGCCAGCAGCTTTATCGCGGGAGAGCGGGAGACCCAGCACTTC.

In regard to this clonotype: Here the CDR3 omits its conserved ending phenylalanine or tryptophan, so a read error is the likely source. The chain joins TRBV11-2 to TRBJ2-2; unclear D gene. Germline values: CDR1 SGHAT, CDR2 FQNNGV. The CDR3 has 12 amino acids. The CDR3 spells CASSTNTGELFI. The CDR3 DNA follows: TGTGCCAGCAGCACAAACACTGGGGAGCTGTTTATT.

The table lists this clonotype with a few counts. A read error may produce the germline difference seen at one junction end. The chain combines TRBV12-3 or TRBV12-4 with TRBJ1-5, with 10 bases that match TRBD1. The CDR3 is made up of 16 amino acids. The CDR3 DNA sequence: TGTGCCAGTAGTTCGAGGACAGGGGGTATCGATCAGCCCCAGCATTTT. As protein: CASSSRTGGIDQPQHF.